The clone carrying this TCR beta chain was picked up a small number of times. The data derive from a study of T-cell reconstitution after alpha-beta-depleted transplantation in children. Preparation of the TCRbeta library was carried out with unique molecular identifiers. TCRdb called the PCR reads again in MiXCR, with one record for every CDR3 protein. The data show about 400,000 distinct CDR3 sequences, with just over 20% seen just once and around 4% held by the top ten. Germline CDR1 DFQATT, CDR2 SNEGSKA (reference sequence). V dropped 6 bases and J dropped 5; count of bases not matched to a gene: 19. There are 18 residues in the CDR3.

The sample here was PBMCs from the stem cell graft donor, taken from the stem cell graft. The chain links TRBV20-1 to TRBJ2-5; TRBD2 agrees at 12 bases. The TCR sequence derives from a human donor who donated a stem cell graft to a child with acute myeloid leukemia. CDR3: CSATPPGILAGGLETQYF. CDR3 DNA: TGCAGTGCGACTCCTCCGGGAATACTAGCGGGAGGCCTGGAGACCCAGTACTTC.